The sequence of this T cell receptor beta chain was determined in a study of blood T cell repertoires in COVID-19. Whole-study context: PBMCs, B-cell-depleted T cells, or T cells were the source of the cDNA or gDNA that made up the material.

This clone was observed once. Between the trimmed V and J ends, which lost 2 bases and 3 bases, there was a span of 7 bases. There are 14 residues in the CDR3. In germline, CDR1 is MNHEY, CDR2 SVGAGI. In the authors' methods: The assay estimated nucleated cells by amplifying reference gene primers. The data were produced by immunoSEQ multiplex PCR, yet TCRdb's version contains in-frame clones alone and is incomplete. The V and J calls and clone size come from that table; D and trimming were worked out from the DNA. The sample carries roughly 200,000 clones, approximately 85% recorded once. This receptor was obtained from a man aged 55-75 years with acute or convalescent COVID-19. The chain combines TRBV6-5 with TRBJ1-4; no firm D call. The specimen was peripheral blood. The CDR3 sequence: CASSYEYSNEKLFF. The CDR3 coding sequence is TGTGCCAGCAGTTACGAATACTCTAATGAAAAACTGTTTTTT.